This passage covers 18 T cell receptor beta chains from one sample sequenced in a study of CD8 T cells in Susac syndrome. About 0.5 to 1 ug RNA was reverse transcribed with random hexamers. A single record per CDR3 protein comes from TCRdb applying MiXCR to the immunoSEQ multiplex PCR reads. Among around 170,000 distinct CDR3 sequences, around 90% were seen once, and the ten largest hold about 0.073%. Sample: CD4+ T cells from PBMCs. The receptors were gathered from a human donor in good health.

The rearrangement joins TRBV29-1 to TRBJ2-7; a possible D gene is TRBD1 (5 bases). Germline CDR1 is SQVTM and CDR2 is ANQGSEA. V was clipped by 4 bases and J by 0 bases, with 10 bases between them. The CDR3 loop spans 13 amino acids. CDR3 sequence: CSVGTLSSYEQYF. The CDR3 coding sequence is TGCAGCGTTGGGACACTCAGCTCCTACGAGCAGTACTTC.

The chain has TRBV7-9 and TRBJ2-6; no clear D. Trimming removed 8 bases from V and 0 bases from J, with 5 bases in between. The CDR3 is 13 residues long. The germline gives CDR1 SEHNR, CDR2 FQNEAQ (reference sequence). CDR3 sequence reads: CASQSSGANVLTF. For the CDR3, the DNA is TGTGCCAGCCAATCCTCTGGGGCCAACGTCCTGACTTTC. Full variable domain (rest looked up from reference TRBV7-9 and TRBJ2-6): DTGVSQNPRHKITKRGQNVTFRCDPISEHNRLYWYRQTLGQGPEFLTYFQNEAQLEKSRLLSDRFSAERPKGSFSTLEIQRTEQGDSAMYLCASQSSGANVLTFGAGSRLTVL.

J is TRBJ1-1 and V is TRBV7-3, with D perhaps matching TRBD1 (5 bases). The germline V gene encodes CDR1 SGHTA and CDR2 FQGTGA. CDR3 length equals 14 residues. The ends were cut back, 5 bases at V and 5 bases at J, with 15 bases in the middle. The CDR3 here is CASSPQGWGTEAFF. Here the CDR3 DNA reads TGTGCCAGCAGCCCCCAGGGTTGGGGGACTGAAGCTTTCTTT. The variable domain in full, completed from reference TRBV7-3 and TRBJ1-1, reads GAGVSQTPSNKVTEKGKYVELRCDPISGHTALYWYRQSLGQGPEFLIYFQGTGAADDSGLPNDRFFAVRPEGSVSTLKIQRTERGDSAVYLCASSPQGWGTEAFFGQGTRLTVV.

The CDR3 sequence is CASTKPPGGLAGNTIYF. The CDR3 DNA follows: TGTGCCAGCACCAAACCTCCAGGGGGTTTAGCTGGAAACACCATATATTTT. The chain recombines TRBV7-9 with TRBJ1-3; 7 bases align to TRBD1. Germline CDR1 reads SEHNR; CDR2 reads FQNEAQ (reference sequence). CDR3 length: 17 amino acids. V shed 7 bases and J 2 bases; nucleotides not matched to a gene: 14. Complete variable domain (other parts from reference TRBV7-9 and TRBJ1-3): DTGVSQNPRHKITKRGQNVTFRCDPISEHNRLYWYRQTLGQGPEFLTYFQNEAQLEKSRLLSDRFSAERPKGSFSTLEIQRTEQGDSAMYLCASTKPPGGLAGNTIYFGEGSWLTVV.

The CDR3 sequence is CSARDLRKGGETQYF. CDR3 nucleotide sequence: TGCAGTGCTAGAGATCTGAGAAAGGGCGGGGAGACCCAGTACTTC. This rearrangement joins TRBV20-1 to TRBJ2-5; D may be TRBD2 (5 bases). Germline V gives CDR1 DFQATT, CDR2 SNEGSKA (reference sequence). The CDR3 extends over 15 amino acids. The V and J ends lost 0 bases and 5 bases respectively, with 16 bases between them.

The chain has TRBV20-1 and TRBJ2-5, with a tentative D call TRBD1 (5 bases). The V end lost 0 bases, the J end lost 5 bases, and 13 bases lay between the germline ends. The CDR3 covers 14 residues. Germline V gene lookup returns CDR1 DFQATT and CDR2 SNEGSKA (reference sequence). CDR3 in DNA: TGCAGTGCTAGAGATAATGCGGCAGGGGAGACCCAGTACTTC. Its translation is CSARDNAAGETQYF.

This clonotype was counted once. The chain has TRBV7-2 and TRBJ1-5, with no clear D. CDR3 length: 15 amino acids. Germline CDR1 is SGHTA and CDR2 is FQGNSA. V shed 1 base and J shed 1 base, with 8 bases lying between them. DNA of the CDR3: TGTGCCAGCAGCTTAGAACAATTAAGCAATCAGCCCCAGCATTTT. Its protein product is CASSLEQLSNQPQHF.

The chain is built from TRBV27 and TRBJ1-1; 8 bases align to TRBD1. Germline CDR1 and CDR2: MNHEY and SMNVEV (reference sequence). The ends lost 4 bases at V and 7 bases at J; junction bases unmatched: 8. The CDR3 contains 14 residues. The CDR3 here is CASSSPTGAFEAFF. The CDR3 region has the DNA TGTGCCAGCAGTTCACCGACAGGGGCATTTGAAGCTTTCTTT.

A few counts support this clonotype. The rearrangement uses TRBV5-1 and TRBJ2-7; D is perhaps TRBD2 (7 bases). Germline values: CDR1 SGHRS, CDR2 YFSETQ. V was cut by 7 bases and J by 5 bases, with 22 bases left in between. The CDR3 is 15 amino acids. The CDR3 here is CASSSSIGGGNEQYF. CDR3 in DNA: TGCGCCAGCTCCTCGAGCATAGGGGGAGGGAACGAGCAGTACTTC.

V usage is TRBV7-2 and J usage is TRBJ2-2; no firm D call. CDR1 is SGHTA, CDR2 FQGNSA, per germline. The CDR3 has 14 amino acids. V dropped 1 base and J dropped 3 bases, with 6 bases sitting between them. CDR3 sequence (DNA): TGTGCCAGCAGCTTAGGTTCCCACACCGGGGAGCTGTTTTTT. This gives the protein CASSLGSHTGELFF.

V usage is TRBV19 and J usage is TRBJ2-2; no clear D gene. This CDR3 comprises 13 residues. The V gene's germline CDR1 is LNHDA and CDR2 SQIVND (reference sequence). V gave up 0 bases and J gave up 11 bases, with 10 bases separating them. This CDR3 is CASSIEVMRELFF. The CDR3 DNA reads TGTGCCAGTAGTATAGAGGTGATGAGAGAGCTGTTTTTT.

The chain carries TRBV20-1 and TRBJ1-5; 7 bases match TRBD1. CDR1 and CDR2 (germline): DFQATT, SNEGSKA (reference sequence). This CDR3 has 13 amino acids. Trimming removed 3 bases from V and 4 bases from J; junction bases left unmatched: 3. CDR3 nucleotides: TGCAGTGCTAGCGAACAGGGGAATCAGCCCCAGCATTTT. Translated, it gives CSASEQGNQPQHF.

This clonotype was seen more than once but under ten times. The chain's CDR3 is CASSLAGGQETQYF. In DNA form, the CDR3 reads TGTGCCAGTAGTCTAGCGGGAGGCCAAGAGACCCAGTACTTC. The chain links TRBV19 to TRBJ2-5; 11 positions agree with TRBD2. With 5 bases clipped from V and 1 base from J, the junction kept 0 bases outside the gene matches. CDR3 size: 14 residues. Germline-derived CDR1 and CDR2 are LNHDA and SQIVND (reference sequence).

The V and J genes are TRBV4-1 and TRBJ1-1, with D unclear. The V and J ends lost 2 bases and 5 bases respectively, with 12 bases between them. This CDR3 is 14 amino acids long. Germline V lookup: CDR1 MGHRA, CDR2 YSYEKL. For the CDR3, the DNA is TGCGCCAGCAGCCAAAATCCGGGAGAAACTGAAGCTTTCTTT. The encoded protein is CASSQNPGETEAFF.

The chain carries TRBV2 and TRBJ2-6; 8 bases agree with TRBD1. The germline gives CDR1 SNHLY, CDR2 FYNNEI. The V and J ends lost 8 bases and 0 bases, in that order; junction bases with no gene match: 9. The length of the CDR3 is 17 residues. The DNA for the CDR3 is TGTGCCAGCTGGAAGGACAGGGTTTTCTCTGGGGCCAACGTCCTGACTTTC. This codes for CASWKDRVFSGANVLTF. The whole variable domain, filled in from reference TRBV2 and TRBJ2-6, reads EPEVTQTPSHQVTQMGQEVILRCVPISNHLYFYWYRQILGQKVEFLVSFYNNEISEKSEIFDDQFSVERPDGSNFTLKIRSTKLEDSAMYFCASWKDRVFSGANVLTFGAGSRLTVL.

J is TRBJ2-1 and V is TRBV27, with D possibly being TRBD1 (6 bases). The CDR3 is made up of 12 amino acids. The ends were cut back, 1 base at V and 10 bases at J, with 8 bases in the middle. In germline, CDR1 is MNHEY, CDR2 SMNVEV (reference sequence). The CDR3 reads CASSLYQGEQFF. CDR3 nucleotide sequence: TGTGCCAGCAGTTTATACCAGGGGGAGCAGTTCTTC.

The chain is built from TRBV20-1 and TRBJ2-3; possible D gene TRBD1, 5 bases. The V gene lost 3 bases and the J gene lost 0 bases, with 7 bases spanning the gap. The CDR3 spans 13 residues. Per germline, CDR1 DFQATT and CDR2 SNEGSKA (reference sequence). The CDR3 spells CSASGASTDTQYF. As DNA, the CDR3 is TGCAGTGCTAGTGGGGCTAGCACAGATACGCAGTATTTT.

This rearrangement joins TRBV12-3 or TRBV12-4 to TRBJ2-2; tentatively, D is TRBD2 (6 bases). The CDR3 is 15 amino acids. The germline V and J ends were trimmed by 8 bases and 5 bases, with 18 bases remaining between them. The CDR3 sequence is CASAYSTSRTGELFF. The CDR3 DNA reads as TGTGCCAGCGCCTATTCTACTAGCAGAACCGGGGAGCTGTTTTTT.